The 2 T cell receptor beta chains reported below all come from one sample, sequenced in a study of OX40 agonist ivuxolimab in advanced cancers. The method was immunoSEQ multiplex PCR; TCRdb's version includes in-frame clones alone and lacks a portion of them. In the table there are 15,000 to 20,000 clones, approximately 85% of which are singletons. The material sequenced was CD4+ or CD8+ T cells sorted from blood, taken in a trial of the OX40 agonist ivuxolimab. These receptors all come from an adult with an advanced solid tumor such as melanoma, head and neck, liver or kidney cancer.

This clone is medium-sized by share. The gene calls are TRBV11-3 and TRBJ2-7, with 10 bases fitting TRBD2. Trimming cost V 5 bases and J 3 bases; bases outside gene matches: 10. Per germline, CDR1 SGHNT and CDR2 YENEEA. This CDR3 contains 16 residues. In DNA form, the CDR3 reads TGTGCCAGCAGCCCCGATAGGCTAGCGGGGGTCTACGAGCAGTACTTC. Its translation is CASSPDRLAGVYEQYF.

V and J are TRBV10-3 and TRBJ2-3, with 11 bases aligning to TRBD2. The length of the CDR3 is 16 residues. From germline, CDR1 is ENHRY and CDR2 SYGVKD. V lost 6 bases to trimming and J lost 2 bases; unmatched junction nucleotides: 7. The chain's CDR3 is CAIRTSGSVDTDTQYF. The DNA of the CDR3 is TGTGCCATCAGAACTAGCGGGAGCGTGGACACAGATACGCAGTATTTT.